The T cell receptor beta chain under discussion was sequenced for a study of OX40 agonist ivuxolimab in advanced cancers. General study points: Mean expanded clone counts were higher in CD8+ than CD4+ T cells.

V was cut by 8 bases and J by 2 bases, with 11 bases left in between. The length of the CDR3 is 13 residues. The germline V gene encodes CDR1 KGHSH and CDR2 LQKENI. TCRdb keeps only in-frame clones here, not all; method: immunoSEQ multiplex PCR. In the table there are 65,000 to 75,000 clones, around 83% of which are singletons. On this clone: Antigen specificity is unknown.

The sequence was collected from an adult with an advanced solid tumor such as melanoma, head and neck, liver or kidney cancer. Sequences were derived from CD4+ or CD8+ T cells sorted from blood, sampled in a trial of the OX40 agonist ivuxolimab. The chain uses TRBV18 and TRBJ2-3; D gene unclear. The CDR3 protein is CASLRLVTDTQYF. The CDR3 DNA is TGTGCCAGCCTGCGCCTGGTCACAGATACGCAGTATTTT.